This is a list of T cell receptor beta chains from one sample in a study of OX40 agonist ivuxolimab in advanced cancers. Using immunoSEQ multiplex PCR, the repertoire was profiled, and TCRdb retains in-frame clones only, with some absent. The data hold around 79,000 clones, with 92% observed a single time. Here the sequenced sample was CD4+ or CD8+ T cells sorted from blood, taken in a trial of the OX40 agonist ivuxolimab. The source of these receptors is an adult with an advanced solid tumor such as melanoma, head and neck, liver or kidney cancer. CDR3s include the opening cysteine and the closing phenylalanine or tryptophan.

j_call,v_call,cdr3_aa
TRBJ1-2,TRBV29-1,CRGLGTGPSYGYTF
TRBJ2-2,TRBV7-9,CASSGLLAGSGELFF
TRBJ2-1,TRBV10-3,CAISGLRALDDEQFF
TRBJ2-3,TRBV2,CAITSVDTQYF
TRBJ1-1,TRBV6-5,CASSYSPGPDTEAFF
TRBJ1-3,TRBV15,CATSRERGYSGNTIYF
TRBJ1-3,TRBV27,CASSLGGAASGNTIYF
TRBJ2-7,TRBV9,CASSVGDSPLSYEQYF
TRBJ1-1,TRBV5-1,CASSLVGSEAFF
TRBJ2-7,TRBV5-6,CASSTQTGKGAYEQYF
TRBJ2-5,TRBV7-9,CASSSGQDWMTQYF
TRBJ2-5,TRBV5-1,CASSSQETQYF
TRBJ2-1,TRBV7-2,CASSLGYNEQFF
TRBJ2-7,TRBV7-6,CASSLAESFSEQYF
TRBJ1-1,TRBV2,CASRGTGVTEAFF
TRBJ2-1,TRBV4-3,CASSQVAGVKNEQFF
TRBJ1-2,TRBV15,CATSLRDRSFYGYTF
TRBJ2-1,TRBV5-4,CASSPGLSPRDNNEQFF
TRBJ1-1,TRBV4-1,CASSHDAGTLIENTEAFF
TRBJ2-2,TRBV7-9,CASSPRTGANTGELFF
TRBJ2-5,TRBV6-1,CASSEGGEETQYF
TRBJ1-2,TRBV5-5,CASWQSAVGYTF
TRBJ2-7,TRBV27,CASSPGRTQSVLSEQYF
TRBJ1-5,TRBV19,CASSTDRGGNQPQHF
TRBJ2-3,TRBV27,CASSYSGGADTQYF
TRBJ2-3,TRBV11-2,CASSPGTQMAQYF
TRBJ2-7,TRBV18,CASSPGVGGGLYEQYF
TRBJ1-1,TRBV4-1,CASSQVNTGPNTEAFF
TRBJ1-1,TRBV7-2,CASSLGTPAWAFF
TRBJ1-1,TRBV30,CAWSVTENTEAFF
TRBJ2-5,TRBV10-1,CASSQGQGDQETQYF
TRBJ2-5,TRBV4-3,CASSQEPSGGQETQYF
TRBJ1-1,TRBV7-8,CASSITQGVNTEAFF
TRBJ2-7,TRBV14,CASSHRDRGRPYEQYF
TRBJ2-1,TRBV4-1,CASSQVSTSGGAREQFF
TRBJ1-1,TRBV10-3,CATRDRVDTEAFF